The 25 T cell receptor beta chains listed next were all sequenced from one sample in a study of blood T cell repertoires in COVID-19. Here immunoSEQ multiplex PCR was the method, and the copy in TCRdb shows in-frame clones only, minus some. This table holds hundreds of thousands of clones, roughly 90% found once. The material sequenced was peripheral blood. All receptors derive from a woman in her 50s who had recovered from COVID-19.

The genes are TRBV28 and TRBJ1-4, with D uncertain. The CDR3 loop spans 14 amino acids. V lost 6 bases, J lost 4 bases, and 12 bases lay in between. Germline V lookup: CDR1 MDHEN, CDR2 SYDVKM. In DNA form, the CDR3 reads TGTGCCAGCAGCTTACTCTACTTTAATGAAAAACTGTTTTTT. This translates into CASSLLYFNEKLFF.

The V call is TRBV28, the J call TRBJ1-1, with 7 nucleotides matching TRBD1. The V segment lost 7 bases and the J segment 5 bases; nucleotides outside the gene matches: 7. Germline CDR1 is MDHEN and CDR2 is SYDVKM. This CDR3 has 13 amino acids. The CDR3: CASTDRAGTEAFF. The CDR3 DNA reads TGTGCCAGCACCGACAGGGCGGGGACTGAAGCTTTCTTT.

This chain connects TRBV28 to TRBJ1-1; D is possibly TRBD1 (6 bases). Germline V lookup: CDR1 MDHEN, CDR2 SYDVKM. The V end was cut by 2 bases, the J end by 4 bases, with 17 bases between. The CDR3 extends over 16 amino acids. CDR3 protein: CASSLVGRTGTTEAFF. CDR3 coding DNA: TGTGCCAGCAGTTTAGTCGGTCGTACAGGGACCACTGAAGCTTTCTTT.

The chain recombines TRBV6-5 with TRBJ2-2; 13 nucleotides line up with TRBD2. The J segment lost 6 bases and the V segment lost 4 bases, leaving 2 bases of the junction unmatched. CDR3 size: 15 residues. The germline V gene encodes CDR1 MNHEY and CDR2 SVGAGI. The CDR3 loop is CASSLTSGRPGELFF. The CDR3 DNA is TGTGCCAGCAGTTTGACTAGCGGGAGGCCCGGGGAGCTGTTTTTT.

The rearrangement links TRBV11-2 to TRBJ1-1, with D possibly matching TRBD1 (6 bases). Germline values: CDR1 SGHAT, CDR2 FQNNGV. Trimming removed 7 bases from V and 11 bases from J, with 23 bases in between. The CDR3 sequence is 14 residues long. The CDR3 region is CASTPDGTLLGAFF. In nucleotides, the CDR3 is TGTGCCAGCACCCCAGACGGGACACTCCTAGGTGCTTTCTTT.

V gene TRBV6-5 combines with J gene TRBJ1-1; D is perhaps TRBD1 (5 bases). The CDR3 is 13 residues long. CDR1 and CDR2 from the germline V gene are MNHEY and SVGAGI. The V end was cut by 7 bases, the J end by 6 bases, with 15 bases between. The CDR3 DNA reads TGTGCCAGCATCAAACGGACAAACTCTGAAGCTTTCTTT. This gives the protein CASIKRTNSEAFF.

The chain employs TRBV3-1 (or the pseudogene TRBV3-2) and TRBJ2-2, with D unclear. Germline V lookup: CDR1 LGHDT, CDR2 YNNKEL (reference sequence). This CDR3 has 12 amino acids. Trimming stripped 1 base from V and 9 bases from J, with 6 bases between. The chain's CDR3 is CASSQGPRELFF. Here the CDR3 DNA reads TGTGCCAGCAGCCAAGGTCCAAGGGAGCTGTTTTTT.

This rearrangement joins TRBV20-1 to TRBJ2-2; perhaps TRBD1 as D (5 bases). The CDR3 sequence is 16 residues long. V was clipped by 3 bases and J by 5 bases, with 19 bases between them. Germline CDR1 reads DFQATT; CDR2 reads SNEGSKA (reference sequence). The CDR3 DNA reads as TGCAGTGCTAGTTCTAGGGGCAGGGTGAAAACCGGGGAGCTGTTTTTT. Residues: CSASSRGRVKTGELFF.

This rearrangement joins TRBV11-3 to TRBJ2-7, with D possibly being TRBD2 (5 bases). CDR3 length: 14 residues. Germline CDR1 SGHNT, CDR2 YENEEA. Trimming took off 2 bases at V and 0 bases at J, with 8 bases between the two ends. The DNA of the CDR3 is TGTGCCAGCAGCTTACGGGGAACCTCCTACGAGCAGTACTTC. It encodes CASSLRGTSYEQYF.

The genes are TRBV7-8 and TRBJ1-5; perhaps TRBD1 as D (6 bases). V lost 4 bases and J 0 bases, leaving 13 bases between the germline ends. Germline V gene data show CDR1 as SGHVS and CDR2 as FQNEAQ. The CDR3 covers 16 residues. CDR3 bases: TGTGCCAGCAGCTCCAGGACAGAGTATAGCAATCAGCCCCAGCATTTT. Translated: CASSSRTEYSNQPQHF.

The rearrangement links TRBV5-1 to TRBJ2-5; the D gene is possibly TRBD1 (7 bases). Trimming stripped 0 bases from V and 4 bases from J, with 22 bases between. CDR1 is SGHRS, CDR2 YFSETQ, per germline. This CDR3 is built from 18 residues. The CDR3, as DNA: TGCGCCAGCAGCTTGGTTGCGGGACAGAGTGGGGTAGGAGAGACCCAGTACTTC. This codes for CASSLVAGQSGVGETQYF.

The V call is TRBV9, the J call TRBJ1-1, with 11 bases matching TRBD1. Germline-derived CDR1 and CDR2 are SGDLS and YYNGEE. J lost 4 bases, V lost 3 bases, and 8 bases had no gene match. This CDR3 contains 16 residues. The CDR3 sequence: CASSEGQGAMGTEAFF. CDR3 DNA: TGTGCCAGCAGCGAAGGACAGGGGGCAATGGGCACTGAAGCTTTCTTT.

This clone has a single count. In DNA, the CDR3 is TGTGCCAGCAGCTTGGGGGCAGCTGGATTGAACACTGAAGCTTTCTTT. The encoded protein is CASSLGAAGLNTEAFF. The V gene is TRBV5-4, the J gene TRBJ1-1; no clear D. The CDR3 totals 16 residues. Deletions cut 0 bases from V and 0 bases from J, with 12 bases between. Germline CDR1 SGHNT, CDR2 YYREEE (reference sequence).

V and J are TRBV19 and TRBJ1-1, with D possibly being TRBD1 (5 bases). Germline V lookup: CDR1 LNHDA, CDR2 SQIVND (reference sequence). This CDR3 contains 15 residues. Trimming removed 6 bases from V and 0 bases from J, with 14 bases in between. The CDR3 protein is CASSDSSFMNTEAFF. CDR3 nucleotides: TGTGCCAGTAGCGACAGCTCCTTTATGAACACTGAAGCTTTCTTT.

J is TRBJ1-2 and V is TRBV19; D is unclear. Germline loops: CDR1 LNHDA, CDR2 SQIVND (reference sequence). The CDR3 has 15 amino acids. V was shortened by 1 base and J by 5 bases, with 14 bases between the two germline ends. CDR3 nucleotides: TGTGCCAGTAGTATAGGCTCGGGGAACGGGTATGGCTACACCTTC. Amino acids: CASSIGSGNGYGYTF.

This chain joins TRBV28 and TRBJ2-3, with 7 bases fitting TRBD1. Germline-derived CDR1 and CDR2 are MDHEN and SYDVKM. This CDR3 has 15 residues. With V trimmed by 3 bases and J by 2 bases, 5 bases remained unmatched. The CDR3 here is CASSFRDRPTDTQYF. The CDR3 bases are TGTGCCAGCAGTTTCCGGGACAGACCCACAGATACGCAGTATTTT.

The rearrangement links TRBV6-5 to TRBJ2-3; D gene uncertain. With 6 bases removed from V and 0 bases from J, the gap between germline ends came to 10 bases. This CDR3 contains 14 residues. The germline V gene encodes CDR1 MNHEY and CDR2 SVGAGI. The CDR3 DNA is TGTGCCAGCAGCCGAGAGACTAGCACAGATACGCAGTATTTT. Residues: CASSRETSTDTQYF.

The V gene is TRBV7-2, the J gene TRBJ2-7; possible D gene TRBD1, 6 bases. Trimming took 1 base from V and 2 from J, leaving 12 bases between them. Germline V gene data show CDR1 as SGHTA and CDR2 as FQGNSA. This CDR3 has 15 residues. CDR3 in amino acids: CASSLVGQGTYEQYF. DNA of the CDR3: TGTGCCAGCAGCTTAGTAGGCCAGGGGACCTACGAGCAGTACTTC. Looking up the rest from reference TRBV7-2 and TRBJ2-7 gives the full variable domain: GAGVSQSPSNKVTEKGKDVELRCDPISGHTALYWYRQSLGQGLEFLIYFQGNSAPDKSGLPSDRFSAERTGGSVSTLTIQRTQQEDSAVYLCASSLVGQGTYEQYFGPGTRLTVT.

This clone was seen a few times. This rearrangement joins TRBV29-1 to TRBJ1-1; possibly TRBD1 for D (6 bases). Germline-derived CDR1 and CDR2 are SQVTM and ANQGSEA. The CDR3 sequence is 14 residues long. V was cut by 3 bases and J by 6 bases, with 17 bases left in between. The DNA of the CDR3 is TGCAGCGTTGATATAACAGGGAGAGGCGCTGAAGCTTTCTTT. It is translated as CSVDITGRGAEAFF.

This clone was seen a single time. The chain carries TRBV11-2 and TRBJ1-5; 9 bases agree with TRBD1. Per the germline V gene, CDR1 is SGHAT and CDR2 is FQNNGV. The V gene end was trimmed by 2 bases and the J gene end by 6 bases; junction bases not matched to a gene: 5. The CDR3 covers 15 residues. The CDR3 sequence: CASSLKTGGGQPQHF. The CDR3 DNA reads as TGTGCCAGCAGCTTAAAAACAGGGGGCGGTCAGCCCCAGCATTTT.

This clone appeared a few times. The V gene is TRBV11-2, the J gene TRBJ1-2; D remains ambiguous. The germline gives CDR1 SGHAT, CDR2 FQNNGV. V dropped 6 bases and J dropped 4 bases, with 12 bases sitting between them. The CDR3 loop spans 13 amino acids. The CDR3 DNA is TGTGCCAGCAGGGTCGGGATTTCCTATGGCTACACCTTC. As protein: CASRVGISYGYTF.

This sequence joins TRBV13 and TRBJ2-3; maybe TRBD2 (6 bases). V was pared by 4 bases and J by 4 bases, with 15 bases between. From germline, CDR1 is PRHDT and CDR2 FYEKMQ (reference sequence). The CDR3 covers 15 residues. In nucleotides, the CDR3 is TGTGCCAGCAGCTCAGCACCGGGCGGGGCAGATACGCAGTATTTT. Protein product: CASSSAPGGADTQYF.

In DNA, the CDR3 is TGTGCCAGCAGCCCGGGGGGGCCCCGTGGGCAGTATTTT. Protein sequence: CASSPGGPRGQYF. The V and J genes are TRBV11-2 and TRBJ2-3; 8 bases are shared with TRBD2. Germline V gene lookup returns CDR1 SGHAT and CDR2 FQNNGV. Trimming cost V 5 bases and J 11 bases; bases outside gene matches: 9. The CDR3 covers 13 residues.

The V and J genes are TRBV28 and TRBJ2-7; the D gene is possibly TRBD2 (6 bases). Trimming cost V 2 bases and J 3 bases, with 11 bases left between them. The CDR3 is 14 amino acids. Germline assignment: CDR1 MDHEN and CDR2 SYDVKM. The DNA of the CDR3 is TGTGCCAGCAGTTTAGACGGGACTGTCTACGAGCAGTACTTC. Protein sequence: CASSLDGTVYEQYF.

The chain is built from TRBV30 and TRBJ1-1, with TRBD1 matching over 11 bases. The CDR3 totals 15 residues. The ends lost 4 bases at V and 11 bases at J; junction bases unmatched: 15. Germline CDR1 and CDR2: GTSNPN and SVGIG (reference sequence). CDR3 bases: TGTGCCTGGACTTCTGGACAGGGGGCCCCCTGGGTGGCTTTCTTT. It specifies CAWTSGQGAPWVAFF.